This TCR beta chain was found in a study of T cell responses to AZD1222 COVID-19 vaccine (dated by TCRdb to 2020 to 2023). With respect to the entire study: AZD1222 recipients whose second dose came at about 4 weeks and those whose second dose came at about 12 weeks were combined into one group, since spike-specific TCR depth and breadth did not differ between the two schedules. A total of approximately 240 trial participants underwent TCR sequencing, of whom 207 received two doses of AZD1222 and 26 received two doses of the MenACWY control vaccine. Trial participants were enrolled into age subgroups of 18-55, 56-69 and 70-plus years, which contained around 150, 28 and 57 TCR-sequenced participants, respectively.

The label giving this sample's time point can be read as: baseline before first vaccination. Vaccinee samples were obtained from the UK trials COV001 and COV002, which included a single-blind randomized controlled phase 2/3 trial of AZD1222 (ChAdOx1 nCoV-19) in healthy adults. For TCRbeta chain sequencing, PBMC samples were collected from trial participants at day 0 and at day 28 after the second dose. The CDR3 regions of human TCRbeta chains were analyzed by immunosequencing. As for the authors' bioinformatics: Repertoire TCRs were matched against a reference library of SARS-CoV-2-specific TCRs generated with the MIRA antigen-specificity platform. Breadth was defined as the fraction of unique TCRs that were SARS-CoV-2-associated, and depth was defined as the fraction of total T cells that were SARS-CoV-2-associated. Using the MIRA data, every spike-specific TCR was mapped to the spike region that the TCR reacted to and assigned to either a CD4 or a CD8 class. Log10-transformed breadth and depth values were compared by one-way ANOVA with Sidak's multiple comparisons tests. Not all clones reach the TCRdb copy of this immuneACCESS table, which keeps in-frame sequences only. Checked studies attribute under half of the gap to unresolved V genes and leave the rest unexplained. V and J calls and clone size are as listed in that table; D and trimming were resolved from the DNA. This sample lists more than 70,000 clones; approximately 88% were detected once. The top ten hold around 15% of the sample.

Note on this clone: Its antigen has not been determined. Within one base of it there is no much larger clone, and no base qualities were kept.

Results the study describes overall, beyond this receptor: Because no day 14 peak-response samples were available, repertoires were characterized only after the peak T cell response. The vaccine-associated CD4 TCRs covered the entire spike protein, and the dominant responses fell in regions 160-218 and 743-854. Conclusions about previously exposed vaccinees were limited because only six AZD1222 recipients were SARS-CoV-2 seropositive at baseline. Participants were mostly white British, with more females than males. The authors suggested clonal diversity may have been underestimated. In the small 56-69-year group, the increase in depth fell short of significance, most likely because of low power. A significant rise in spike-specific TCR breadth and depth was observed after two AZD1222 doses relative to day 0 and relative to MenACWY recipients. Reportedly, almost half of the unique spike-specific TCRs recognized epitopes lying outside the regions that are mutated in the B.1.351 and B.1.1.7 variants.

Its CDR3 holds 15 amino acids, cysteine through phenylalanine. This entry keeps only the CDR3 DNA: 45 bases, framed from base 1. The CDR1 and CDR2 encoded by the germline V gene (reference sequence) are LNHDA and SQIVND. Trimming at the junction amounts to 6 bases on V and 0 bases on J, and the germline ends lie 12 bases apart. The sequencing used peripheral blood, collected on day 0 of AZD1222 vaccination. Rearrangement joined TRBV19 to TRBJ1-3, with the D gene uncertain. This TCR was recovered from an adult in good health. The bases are TGTGCCAGTAGCGGGTGGGCATCCTCTGGAAACACCATATATTTT. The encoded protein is CASSGWASSGNTIYF. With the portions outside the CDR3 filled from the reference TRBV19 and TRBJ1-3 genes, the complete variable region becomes DGGITQSPKYLFRKEGQNVTLSCEQNLNHDAMYWYRQDPGQGLRLIYYSQIVNDFQKGDIAEGYSVSREKKESFPLTVTSAQKNPTAFYLCASSGWASSGNTIYFGEGSWLTVV.